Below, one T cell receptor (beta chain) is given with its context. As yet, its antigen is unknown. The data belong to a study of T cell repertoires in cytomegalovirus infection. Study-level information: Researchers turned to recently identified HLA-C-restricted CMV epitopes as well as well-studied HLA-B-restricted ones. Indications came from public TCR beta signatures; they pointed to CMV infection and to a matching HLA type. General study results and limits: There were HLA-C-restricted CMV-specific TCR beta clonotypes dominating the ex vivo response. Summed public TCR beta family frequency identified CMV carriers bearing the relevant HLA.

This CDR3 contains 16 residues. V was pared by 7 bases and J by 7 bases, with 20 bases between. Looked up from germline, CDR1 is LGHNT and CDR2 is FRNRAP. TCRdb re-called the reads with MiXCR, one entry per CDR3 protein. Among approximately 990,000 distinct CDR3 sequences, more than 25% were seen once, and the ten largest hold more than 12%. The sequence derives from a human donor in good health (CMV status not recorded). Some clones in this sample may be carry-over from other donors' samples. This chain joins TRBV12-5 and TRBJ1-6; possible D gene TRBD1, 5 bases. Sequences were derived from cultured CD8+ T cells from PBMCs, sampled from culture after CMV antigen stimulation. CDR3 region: CASAYDPGRENSPLHF. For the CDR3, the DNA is TGTGCTAGTGCTTATGACCCGGGGCGGGAAAATTCACCCCTCCACTTT.